This entry describes one TCR beta chain. The antigen this receptor binds is unknown. No much larger clonotype is one base removed from it; base qualities were not supplied. Each collaborating institution followed its own protocols to collect whole blood in K2EDTA tubes. For TCRbeta analysis, collaborator samples were shipped as frozen whole blood, as isolated PBMCs, or as DNA extracted from either sample type. The data stem from a study of blood T cell repertoires in COVID-19 (dated by TCRdb to the early 2020s). At the level of the whole study: Samples covering the acute and convalescent phases of COVID-19 were provided by collaborators in the United States, Italy and Spain. The samples were drawn from two sources: the first 160 participants of the ongoing ImmuneRACE study, and approximately 1,300 subjects contributed by 6 global collaborators. The dataset comprised deeply sampled blood TCRbeta repertoires from subjects exposed to, actively infected with, or recovered from COVID-19. The sample metadata nearly always contained a de-identified subject ID, COVID-19 status, age in years and sex. Where available, HLA class I and class II types were taken from metadata supplied by the sample provider and were not determined by assay-based typing. The prospective study material was composed of cDNA or gDNA derived from T cells, B-cell-depleted T cells, or PBMCs. A freely available public database, intended as a resource for researchers studying the immune response to SARS-CoV-2, is where the repertoires were released.

The immunoSEQ Assay, a bias-controlled multiplex PCR, was used to amplify TCRbeta CDR3 regions from genomic DNA. The original methods were these. The number of nucleated cells in each sample was estimated from the amplification of reference gene primers within the assay. To quantify the absolute abundance of each unique TCRbeta CDR3 rearrangement, sequence reads were collapsed and filtered. For each sample, productive Simpson clonality was calculated as the square root of Simpson's diversity index across productive rearrangements. In its TCRdb copy, this immuneACCESS table keeps in-frame sequences only and misses some clones. Where compared with another copy, unresolved V genes explain less than half of these, and the others have no known cause. The V and J calls and clone size are taken from that table; D and trimming were inferred from the DNA. Within this sample are 100,000 to 120,000 clones, with about 86% of them counted one time only. The ten largest clones represent less than 45% of the sample.

CDR1 SGHRS and CDR2 YFSETQ are derived from the germline V gene. V was cut back by 1 base and J by 7 bases, leaving a gap of 5 bases between them. Measured from the cysteine to the phenylalanine, the CDR3 is 12 residues long. Just CDR3 DNA is preserved here, 36 bases in frame from base 1. The investigation overall reported the following: The amount of clinical and demographic metadata varied by source and participant and was provided uncurated.

This clonotype was obtained from a man older than 75 with acute or convalescent COVID-19. The sequence is built from TRBV5-1 and TRBJ1-4; the D segment cannot be called with confidence. The specimen was peripheral blood. The CDR3: CASSLLGEKLFF. DNA sequence: TGCGCCAGCAGCTTGCTCGGTGAAAAACTGTTTTTT.